The following is a T cell receptor beta chain sequence with its context. The antigen is unknown. All gene names here are mouse names. The CDR3 end lies 4 residues beyond the end of the read and is filled in from the germline J gene. The CDR3 totals 15 residues. The junction had 2 bases not matched to a gene; V was cut back by 2 bases and J by 3 bases. Per the germline V gene, CDR1 is SGHDT and CDR2 is FRDEAV. This specimen belongs to a study of CD8+ T cells in alopecia areata. General observations from the study: Lesional scalp exceeded normal scalp in clonality, especially in alopecia totalis/universalis. Possibly as an HLA-related effect, TCR sharing across patients appeared less clear than in mice. Scalp sample sequencing also detects resident alphabeta T cells of normal skin.

Cutaneous lymph nodes were pooled and cells sorted by CD4, CD8alpha, NKG2D, NKG2ACE and more. RNA extraction was followed by reverse transcription into cDNA, which acted as the sequencing template. Sequencing was performed with immunoSEQ multiplex PCR; in TCRdb, only in-frame clones are kept and a portion is missing. This sample carries about 300,000 clones, none of them present only once. The V and J genes are TRBV14 and TRBJ2-1, with 10 bases fitting TRBD1. The TCR sequence derives from a C3H/HeJ mouse with alopecia areata. The mouse strain carries the MHC haplotype H2-k. The sequenced sample consisted of CD4+ T cells sorted from a lymph node. CDR3 DNA (partial): TGTGCCAGCAGTTTAGGACAGGGGGGCTATGCT. Encoded protein: CASSLGQGGYA. The complete CDR3 protein is CASSLGQGGYAEQFF.